The 2 T cell receptor beta chains below come from one sample, sequenced in a study of T cell responses to AZD1222 COVID-19 vaccine. Clones were sequenced by immunoSEQ multiplex PCR, and TCRdb holds only the in-frame ones, with some missing. The sample includes approximately 140,000 clones, 90% to 95% seen only once; the top ten take about 1.5%. Sample: peripheral blood, taken on day 0 of AZD1222 vaccination. The receptors stem from an adult in good health.

There are a few counts of this clone. The chain joins TRBV15 to TRBJ1-5; D is undetermined. V shed 0 bases and J shed 6 bases, with 9 bases lying between them. Per germline, CDR1 LNHNV and CDR2 YYDKDF (reference sequence). This CDR3 spans 14 amino acids. The CDR3 protein is CATSRDAIAQPQHF. CDR3 DNA: TGTGCCACCAGCAGAGATGCAATAGCTCAGCCCCAGCATTTT.

This chain links TRBV10-2 with TRBJ1-6, with D unclear. The CDR3 sequence is 13 residues long. Germline-derived CDR1 and CDR2 are WSHSY and SAAADI. The germline V and J ends were trimmed by 4 bases and 7 bases, with 8 bases remaining between them. The CDR3 nucleotides read TGCGCCAGCAGTGTGTCGTTCAATTCACCCCTCCACTTT. Translation: CASSVSFNSPLHF.